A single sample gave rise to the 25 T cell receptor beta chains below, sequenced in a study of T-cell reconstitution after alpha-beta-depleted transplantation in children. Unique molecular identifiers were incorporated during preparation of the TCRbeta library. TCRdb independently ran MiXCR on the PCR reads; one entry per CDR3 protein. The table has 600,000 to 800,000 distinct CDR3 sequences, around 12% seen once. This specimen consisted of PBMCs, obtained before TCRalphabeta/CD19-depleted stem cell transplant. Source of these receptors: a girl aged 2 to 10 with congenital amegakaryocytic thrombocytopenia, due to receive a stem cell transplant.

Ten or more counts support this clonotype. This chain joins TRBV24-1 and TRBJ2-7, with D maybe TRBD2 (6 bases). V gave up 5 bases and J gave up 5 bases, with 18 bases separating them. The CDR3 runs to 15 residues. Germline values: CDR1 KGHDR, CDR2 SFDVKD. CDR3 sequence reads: CATSARDSTSNEQYF. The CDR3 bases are TGTGCCACCAGTGCCCGGGACTCCACTTCCAACGAGCAGTACTTC.

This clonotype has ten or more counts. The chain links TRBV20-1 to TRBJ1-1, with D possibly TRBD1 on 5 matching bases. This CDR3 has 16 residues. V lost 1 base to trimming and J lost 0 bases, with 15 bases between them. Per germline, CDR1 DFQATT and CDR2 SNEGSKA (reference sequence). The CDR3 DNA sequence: TGCAGTGCTAGAGCTCGAGTGGGACGGTTGAACACTGAAGCTTTCTTT. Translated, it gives CSARARVGRLNTEAFF.

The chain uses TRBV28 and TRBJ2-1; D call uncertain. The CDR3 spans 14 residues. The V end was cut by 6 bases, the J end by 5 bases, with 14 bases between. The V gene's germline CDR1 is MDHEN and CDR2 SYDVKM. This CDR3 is CASSRKQRNNEQFF. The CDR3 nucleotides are TGTGCCAGCAGCAGGAAACAGAGAAACAATGAGCAGTTCTTC.

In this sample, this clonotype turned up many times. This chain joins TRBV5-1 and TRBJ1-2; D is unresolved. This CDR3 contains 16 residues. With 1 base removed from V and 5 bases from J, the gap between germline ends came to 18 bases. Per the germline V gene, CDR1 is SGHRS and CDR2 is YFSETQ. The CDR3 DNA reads TGCGCCAGCAGCTTGACCACGGGTTTAACGGGGTATGGCTACACCTTC. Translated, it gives CASSLTTGLTGYGYTF.

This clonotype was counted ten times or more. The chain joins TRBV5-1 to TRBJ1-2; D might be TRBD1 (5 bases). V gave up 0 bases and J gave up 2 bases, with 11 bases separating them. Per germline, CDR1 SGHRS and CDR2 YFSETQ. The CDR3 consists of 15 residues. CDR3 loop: CASSLGGSTNYGYTF. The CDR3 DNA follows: TGCGCCAGCAGCTTGGGGGGCTCAACAAACTATGGCTACACCTTC. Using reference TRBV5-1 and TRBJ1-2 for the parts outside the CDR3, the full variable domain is KAGVTQTPRYLIKTRGQQVTLSCSPISGHRSVSWYQQTPGQGLQFLFEYFSETQRNKGNFPGRFSGRQFSNSRSEMNVSTLELGDSALYLCASSLGGSTNYGYTFGSGTRLTVV.

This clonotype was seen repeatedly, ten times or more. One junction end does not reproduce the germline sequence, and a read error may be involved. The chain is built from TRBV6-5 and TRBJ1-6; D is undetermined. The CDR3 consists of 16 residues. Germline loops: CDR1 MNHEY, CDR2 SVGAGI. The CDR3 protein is CVSSYYPRGGDSPLHF. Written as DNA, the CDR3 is TGTGTCAGCAGTTACTACCCGAGAGGAGGAGATTCACCCCTCCACTTT.

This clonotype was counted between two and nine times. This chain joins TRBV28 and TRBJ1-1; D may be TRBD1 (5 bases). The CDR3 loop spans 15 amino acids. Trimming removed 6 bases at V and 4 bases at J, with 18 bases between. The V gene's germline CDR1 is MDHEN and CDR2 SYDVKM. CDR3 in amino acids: CASRRDEWGGTEAFF. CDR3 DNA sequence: TGTGCCAGCAGACGGGACGAGTGGGGAGGCACTGAAGCTTTCTTT. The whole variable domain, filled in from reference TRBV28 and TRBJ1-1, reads DVKVTQSSRYLVKRTGEKVFLECVQDMDHENMFWYRQDPGLGLRLIYFSYDVKMKEKGDIPEGYSVSREKKERFSLILESASTNQTSMYLCASRRDEWGGTEAFFGQGTRLTVV.

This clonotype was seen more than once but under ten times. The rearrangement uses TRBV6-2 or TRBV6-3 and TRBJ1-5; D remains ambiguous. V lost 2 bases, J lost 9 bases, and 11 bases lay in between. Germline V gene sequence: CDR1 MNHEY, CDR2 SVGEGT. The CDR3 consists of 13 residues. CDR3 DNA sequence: TGTGCCAGCAGTTACCCGACGTCGCGGCCCCAGCATTTT. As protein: CASSYPTSRPQHF.

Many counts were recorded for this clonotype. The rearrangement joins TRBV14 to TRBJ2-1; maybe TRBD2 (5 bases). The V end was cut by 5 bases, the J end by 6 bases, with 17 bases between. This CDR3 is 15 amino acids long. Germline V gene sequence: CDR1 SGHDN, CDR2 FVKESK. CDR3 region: CASSEVAGSSNEQFF. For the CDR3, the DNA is TGTGCCAGCAGCGAAGTGGCGGGTAGTAGCAATGAGCAGTTCTTC. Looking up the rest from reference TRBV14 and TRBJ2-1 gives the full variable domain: EAGVTQFPSHSVIEKGQTVTLRCDPISGHDNLYWYRRVMGKEIKFLLHFVKESKQDESGMPNNRFLAERTGGTYSTLKVQPAELEDSGVYFCASSEVAGSSNEQFFGPGTRLTVL.

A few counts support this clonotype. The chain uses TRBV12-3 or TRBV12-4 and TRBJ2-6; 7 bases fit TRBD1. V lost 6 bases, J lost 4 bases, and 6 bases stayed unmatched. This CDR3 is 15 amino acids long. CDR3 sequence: CASSPTGLGANVLTF. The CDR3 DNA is TGTGCCAGCAGCCCGACAGGGTTAGGGGCCAACGTCCTGACTTTC.

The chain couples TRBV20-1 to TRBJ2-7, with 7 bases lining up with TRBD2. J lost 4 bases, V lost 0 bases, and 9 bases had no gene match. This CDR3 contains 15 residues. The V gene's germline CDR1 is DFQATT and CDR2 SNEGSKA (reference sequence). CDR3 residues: CSARDGGGYSYEQYF. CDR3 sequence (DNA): TGCAGTGCTAGAGATGGGGGGGGTTATTCTTACGAGCAGTACTTC.

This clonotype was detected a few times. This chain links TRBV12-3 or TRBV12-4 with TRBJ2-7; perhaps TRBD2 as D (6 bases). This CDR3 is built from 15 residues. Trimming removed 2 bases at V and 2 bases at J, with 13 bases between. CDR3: CASSLSGQPAYEQYF. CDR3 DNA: TGTGCCAGCAGTTTAAGCGGGCAGCCTGCCTACGAGCAGTACTTC.

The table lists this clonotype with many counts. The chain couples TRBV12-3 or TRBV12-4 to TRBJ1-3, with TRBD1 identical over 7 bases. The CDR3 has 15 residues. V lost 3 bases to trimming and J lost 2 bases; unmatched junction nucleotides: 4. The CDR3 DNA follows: TGTGCCAGCAGTTTTGACAGGGACCCTGGAAACACCATATATTTT. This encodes CASSFDRDPGNTIYF.

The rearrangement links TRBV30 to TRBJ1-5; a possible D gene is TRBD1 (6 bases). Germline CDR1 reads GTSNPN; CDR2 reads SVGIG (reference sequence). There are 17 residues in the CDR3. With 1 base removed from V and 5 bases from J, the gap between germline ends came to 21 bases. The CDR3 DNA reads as TGTGCCTGGAGTGCCCAGACGGACAGTCGAGGCGATCAGCCCCAGCATTTT. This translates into CAWSAQTDSRGDQPQHF.

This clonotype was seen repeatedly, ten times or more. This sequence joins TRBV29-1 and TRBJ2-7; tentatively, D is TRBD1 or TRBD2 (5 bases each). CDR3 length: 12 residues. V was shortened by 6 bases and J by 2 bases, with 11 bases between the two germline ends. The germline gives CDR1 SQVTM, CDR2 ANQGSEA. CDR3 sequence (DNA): TGCAGCGTAGGGGACGGAACCTACGAGCAGTACTTC. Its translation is CSVGDGTYEQYF.

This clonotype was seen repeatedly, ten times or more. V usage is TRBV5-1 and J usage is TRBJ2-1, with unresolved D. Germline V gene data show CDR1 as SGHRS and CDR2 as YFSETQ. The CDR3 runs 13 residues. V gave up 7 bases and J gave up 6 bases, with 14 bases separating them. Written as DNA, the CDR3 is TGCGCCAGCGGGCAGCCAACCTTCAATGAGCAGTTCTTC. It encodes CASGQPTFNEQFF.

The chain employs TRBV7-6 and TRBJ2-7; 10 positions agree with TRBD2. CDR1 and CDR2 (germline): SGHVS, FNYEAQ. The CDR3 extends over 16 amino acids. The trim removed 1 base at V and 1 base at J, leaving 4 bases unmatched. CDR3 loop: CASSLGKREGSYEQYF. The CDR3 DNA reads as TGTGCCAGCAGCTTAGGCAAGCGGGAGGGATCCTACGAGCAGTACTTC.

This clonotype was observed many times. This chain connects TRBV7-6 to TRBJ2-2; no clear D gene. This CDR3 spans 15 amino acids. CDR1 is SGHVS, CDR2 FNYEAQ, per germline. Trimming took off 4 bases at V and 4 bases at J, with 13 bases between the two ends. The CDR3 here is CASSSDARGTGELFF. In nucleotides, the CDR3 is TGTGCCAGCAGCTCAGACGCCCGAGGCACCGGGGAGCTGTTTTTT.

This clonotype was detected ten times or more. The CDR3: CASSQEGDTGKIEQYF. The CDR3 bases are TGCGCCAGCAGCCAAGAGGGCGACACGGGTAAGATCGAGCAGTACTTC. The chain employs TRBV4-1 and TRBJ2-7; D is undetermined. CDR3 size: 16 residues. Germline-derived CDR1 and CDR2 are MGHRA and YSYEKL. Trimming cost V 0 bases and J 6 bases, with 18 bases left between them.

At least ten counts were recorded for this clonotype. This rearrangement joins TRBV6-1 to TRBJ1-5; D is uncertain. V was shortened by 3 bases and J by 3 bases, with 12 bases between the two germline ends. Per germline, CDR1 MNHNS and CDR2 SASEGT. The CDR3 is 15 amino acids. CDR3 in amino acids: CASSDLGGPNQPQHF. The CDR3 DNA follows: TGTGCCAGCAGTGATTTGGGAGGGCCCAATCAGCCCCAGCATTTT.

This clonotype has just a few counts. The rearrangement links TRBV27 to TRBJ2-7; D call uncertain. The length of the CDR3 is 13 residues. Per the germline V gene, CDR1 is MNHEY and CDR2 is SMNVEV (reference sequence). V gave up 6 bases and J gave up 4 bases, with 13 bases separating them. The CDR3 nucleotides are TGTGCCAGCAGCCCTCAAAATAAATACGAGCAGTACTTC. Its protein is CASSPQNKYEQYF.

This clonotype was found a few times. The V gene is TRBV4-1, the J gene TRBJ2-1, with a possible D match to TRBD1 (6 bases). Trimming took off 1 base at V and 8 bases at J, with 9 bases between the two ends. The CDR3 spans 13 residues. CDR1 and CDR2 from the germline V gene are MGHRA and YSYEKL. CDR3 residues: CASSQATGDEQFF. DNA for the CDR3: TGCGCCAGCAGCCAAGCGACAGGAGATGAGCAGTTCTTC.

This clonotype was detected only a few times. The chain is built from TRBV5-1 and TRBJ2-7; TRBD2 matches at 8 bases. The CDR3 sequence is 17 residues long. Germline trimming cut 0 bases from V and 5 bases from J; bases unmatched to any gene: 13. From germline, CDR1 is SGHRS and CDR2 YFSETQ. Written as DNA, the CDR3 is TGCGCCAGCAGCTTGGAGGAACGGGGACTAGAAGGGGACGAGCAGTACTTC. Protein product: CASSLEERGLEGDEQYF.

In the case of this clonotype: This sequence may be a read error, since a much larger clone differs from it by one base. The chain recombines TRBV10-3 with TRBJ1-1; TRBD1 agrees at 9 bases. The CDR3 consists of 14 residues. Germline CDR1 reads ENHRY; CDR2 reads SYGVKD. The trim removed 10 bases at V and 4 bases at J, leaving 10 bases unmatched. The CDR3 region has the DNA TGTGCCACCAGCCGACTGGGACAGGGCACTGAAGCTTTCTTT. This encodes CATSRLGQGTEAFF.

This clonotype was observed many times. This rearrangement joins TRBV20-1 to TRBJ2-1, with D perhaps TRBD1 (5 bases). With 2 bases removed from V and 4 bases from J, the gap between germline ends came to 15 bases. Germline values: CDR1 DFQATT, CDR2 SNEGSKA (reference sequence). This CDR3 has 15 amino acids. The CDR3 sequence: CSARPDRSYYNEQFF. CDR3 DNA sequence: TGCAGTGCTAGACCAGACAGATCTTATTACAATGAGCAGTTCTTC.